This TCR beta chain was recorded in a study of T cell repertoires in cytomegalovirus infection. This CDR3 region has 15 residues. Per the germline V gene, CDR1 is MGHRA and CDR2 is YSYEKL. V lost 0 bases and J lost 5, with 14 bases in between. TCRdb re-analysed the reads in MiXCR, keeping a single row per CDR3 protein. The table records 250,000 or so distinct CDR3 sequences, about 17% of them present only once. This clonotype originated in a human donor in good health (CMV status not recorded). Some clones in this sample may be carry-over from other donors' samples. Sequencing input: CD8+ T cells from PBMCs. The chain has TRBV4-1 and TRBJ2-7; D remains ambiguous. In DNA form, the CDR3 reads TGCGCCAGCAGCCAAGATCGGTACAGCCGAGACGAGCAGTACTTC. Translated: CASSQDRYSRDEQYF.